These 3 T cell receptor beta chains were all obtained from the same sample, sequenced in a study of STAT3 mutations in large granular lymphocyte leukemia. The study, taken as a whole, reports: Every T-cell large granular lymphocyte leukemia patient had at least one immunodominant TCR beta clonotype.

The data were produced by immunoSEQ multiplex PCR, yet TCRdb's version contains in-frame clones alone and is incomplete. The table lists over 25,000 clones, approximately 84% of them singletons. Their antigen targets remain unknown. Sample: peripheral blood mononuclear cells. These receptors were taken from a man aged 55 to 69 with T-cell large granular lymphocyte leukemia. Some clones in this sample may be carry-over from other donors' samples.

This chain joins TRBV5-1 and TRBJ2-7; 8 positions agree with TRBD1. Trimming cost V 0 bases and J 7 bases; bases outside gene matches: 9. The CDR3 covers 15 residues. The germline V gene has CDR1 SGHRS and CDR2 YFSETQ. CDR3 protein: CASSLDPQGAGEQYF. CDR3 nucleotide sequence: TGCGCCAGCAGCTTGGATCCCCAGGGGGCGGGTGAGCAGTACTTC.

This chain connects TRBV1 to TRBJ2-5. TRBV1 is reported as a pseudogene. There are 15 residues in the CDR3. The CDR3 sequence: CTSSQVMDAGEAQYF. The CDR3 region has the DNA TGCACCAGCAGCCAAGTAATGGACGCAGGGGAGGCCCAGTACTTC.

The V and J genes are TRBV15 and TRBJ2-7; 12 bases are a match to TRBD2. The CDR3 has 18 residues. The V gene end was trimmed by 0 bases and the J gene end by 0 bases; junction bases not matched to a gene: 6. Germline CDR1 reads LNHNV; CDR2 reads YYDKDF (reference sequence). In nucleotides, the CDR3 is TGTGCCACCAGCAGAGATAGGACTAGCGGGACTAGCTCCTACGAGCAGTACTTC. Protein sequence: CATSRDRTSGTSSYEQYF.